These 17 T cell receptor beta chains were sequenced from one sample in a study of cytomegalovirus exposure and HLA in healthy donors. This PCR relied on a set of 60 Vbeta primers and 13 Jbeta primers. Here immunoSEQ multiplex PCR was the method, and the copy in TCRdb shows in-frame clones only, minus some. The repertoire holds under 200,000 clones, with around 78% as singletons. Sequenced: PBMCs. These receptors were taken from a woman aged 25 to 39 in good health and CMV-seropositive.

The chain recombines TRBV27 with TRBJ2-7, with 7 bases that match TRBD1. V shed 5 bases and J 2 bases; nucleotides not matched to a gene: 6. Germline V gene lookup returns CDR1 MNHEY and CDR2 SMNVEV (reference sequence). The CDR3 is made up of 14 amino acids. CDR3 loop: CASSPNTGAYEQYF. The CDR3, as DNA: TGTGCCAGCAGTCCGAACACAGGGGCCTACGAGCAGTACTTC.

This rearrangement joins TRBV28 to TRBJ2-5; D perhaps matches TRBD2 (5 bases). Trimming took 6 bases from V and 2 from J, leaving 19 bases between them. Germline CDR1 is MDHEN and CDR2 is SYDVKM. The CDR3 is made up of 16 amino acids. Written as DNA, the CDR3 is TGTGCCAGCAGCATGGGTCGGGGAGCAGCTCAAGAGACCCAGTACTTC. Residues: CASSMGRGAAQETQYF.

V is TRBV6-4 and J is TRBJ2-7, with unresolved D. This CDR3 spans 12 amino acids. The germline V gene has CDR1 MRHNA and CDR2 SNTAGT. V was pared by 5 bases and J by 3 bases, with 8 bases between. Here the CDR3 reads CASSLPYYEQYF. DNA of the CDR3: TGTGCCAGCAGTCTACCCTACTACGAGCAGTACTTC.

This chain links TRBV6-1 with TRBJ2-5; 9 bases are a match to TRBD1. The CDR3 sequence is 14 residues long. From germline, CDR1 is MNHNS and CDR2 SASEGT. V gave up 10 bases and J gave up 5 bases; unmatched junction bases: 11. In nucleotides, the CDR3 is TGTGCCACCGTCCGGGGACAGGGAGGGGAGACCCAGTACTTC. It yields the protein CATVRGQGGETQYF.

This clone was detected a few times. The V and J genes are TRBV2 and TRBJ1-1; D is unclear. Trimming removed 2 bases from V and 5 bases from J, with 15 bases in between. The CDR3 length is 15 residues. CDR1 SNHLY and CDR2 FYNNEI come from the germline V gene. CDR3 coding DNA: TGTGCCAGCAGTGAAATTCGAGGGAGTGGGACTGAAGCTTTCTTT. This gives the protein CASSEIRGSGTEAFF.

V gene TRBV7-8 combines with J gene TRBJ2-5, with a possible D match to TRBD1 (6 bases). The assigned J gene may be wrong: the sequence end matches TRBJ2-7 better. The CDR3 loop spans 15 amino acids. Germline lookup yields CDR1 SGHVS and CDR2 FQNEAQ. The DNA for the CDR3 is TGTGCCAGCAGCTTAGGTAGGGGGAGAAGATCCGAGCAGTACTTC. Translating it yields CASSLGRGRRSEQYF.

Here the CDR3 reads CASSPQGPEAFF. DNA of the CDR3: TGTGCCAGCAGCCCACAGGGACCTGAAGCTTTCTTT. The V call is TRBV7-9, the J call TRBJ1-1; tentatively, D is TRBD1 (6 bases). The CDR3 covers 12 residues. CDR1 is SEHNR, CDR2 FQNEAQ, per germline (reference sequence). V lost 5 bases to trimming and J lost 6 bases, with 10 bases between them.

The chain couples TRBV7-9 to TRBJ2-1; 13 bases line up with TRBD2. Trimming removed 6 bases from V and 4 bases from J; junction bases left unmatched: 12. Germline CDR1 reads SEHNR; CDR2 reads FQNEAQ (reference sequence). This CDR3 spans 18 amino acids. The CDR3 nucleotides read TGTGCCAGCAGTTCAACGAAACTAGCGGGAGGGCTATACAATGAGCAGTTCTTC. Its protein is CASSSTKLAGGLYNEQFF.

The chain recombines TRBV27 with TRBJ2-7; 13 nucleotides agree with TRBD2. Looked up from germline, CDR1 is MNHEY and CDR2 is SMNVEV (reference sequence). The CDR3 consists of 15 residues. The trim removed 6 bases at V and 2 bases at J, leaving 4 bases unmatched. CDR3 protein: CASRPTSGGAYEQYF. The CDR3 DNA reads as TGTGCCAGCAGGCCTACTAGCGGGGGGGCCTACGAGCAGTACTTC.

The J gene is TRBJ2-7, the V gene TRBV28; 8 bases fit TRBD1. The CDR3 runs to 14 residues. Germline lookup yields CDR1 MDHEN and CDR2 SYDVKM. The V segment lost 3 bases and the J segment 3 bases; nucleotides outside the gene matches: 4. CDR3 region: CASSLLGQGYEQYF. In nucleotides, the CDR3 is TGTGCCAGCAGTTTGCTTGGACAGGGCTACGAGCAGTACTTC.

This clone came up once. This sequence joins TRBV28 and TRBJ1-5, with TRBD1 matching over 11 bases. With 5 bases clipped from V and 8 bases from J, the junction kept 8 bases outside the gene matches. Germline V lookup: CDR1 MDHEN, CDR2 SYDVKM. The CDR3 loop spans 15 amino acids. The CDR3 DNA reads TGTGCCAGCAGTCTACCGGACAGGGGGCAAAAGCCCCAGCATTTT. It yields the protein CASSLPDRGQKPQHF.

Only one count was recorded for this clone. The CDR3 nucleotides read TGTGCCAGCCGCCTCTTGGGGGGACACCAAGAGACCCAGTACTTC. This codes for CASRLLGGHQETQYF. V is TRBV21-1 and J is TRBJ2-5; the D segment call TRBD2 is taken from the table without a DNA check. TRBV21-1 is an annotated pseudogene. The CDR3 loop spans 15 amino acids.

The chain has TRBV7-2 and TRBJ2-7; the match to TRBD1 covers 8 bases. Germline V gene data show CDR1 as SGHTA and CDR2 as FQGNSA. CDR3 size: 15 residues. J gave up 0 bases and V 5 bases, and 6 bases lay outside the gene matches. The CDR3 spells CASSHRDRSSYEQYF. DNA of the CDR3: TGTGCCAGCAGCCATCGGGACAGGAGCTCCTACGAGCAGTACTTC. Complete variable domain (other parts from reference TRBV7-2 and TRBJ2-7): GAGVSQSPSNKVTEKGKDVELRCDPISGHTALYWYRQSLGQGLEFLIYFQGNSAPDKSGLPSDRFSAERTGGSVSTLTIQRTQQEDSAVYLCASSHRDRSSYEQYFGPGTRLTVT.

V gene TRBV5-1 combines with J gene TRBJ2-1; 10 bases match TRBD2. V shed 1 base and J 5 bases; nucleotides not matched to a gene: 3. The germline CDR1 and CDR2 sequences are SGHRS and YFSETQ. The CDR3 extends over 15 amino acids. This chain's CDR3 is CASSLLAGDDNEQFF. DNA for the CDR3: TGCGCCAGCAGCTTGCTAGCGGGAGACGACAATGAGCAGTTCTTC. The whole variable domain, remainder taken from reference TRBV5-1 and TRBJ2-1, is KAGVTQTPRYLIKTRGQQVTLSCSPISGHRSVSWYQQTPGQGLQFLFEYFSETQRNKGNFPGRFSGRQFSNSRSEMNVSTLELGDSALYLCASSLLAGDDNEQFFGPGTRLTVL.

This clone occurred a few times. The V gene is TRBV5-4, the J gene TRBJ2-5, with TRBD2 matching 7 bases. The J call may not be correct, given that the DNA end is closer to TRBJ2-7. This CDR3 is 14 amino acids long. The germline V gene encodes CDR1 SGHNT and CDR2 YYREEE (reference sequence). In DNA form, the CDR3 reads TGTGCCAGCAGCTTGGGACTAGCCCGCGACGAGCAGTACTTC. It codes for CASSLGLARDEQYF.

The chain employs TRBV5-5 and TRBJ1-6; D remains ambiguous. Trimming shortened V by 1 base and J by 10 bases, and 6 bases separated the two germline ends. CDR1 and CDR2 (germline): SGHKS, YYEKEE (reference sequence). The CDR3 has 12 residues. The CDR3 sequence: CASSLYYSPLHF. For the CDR3, the DNA is TGTGCCAGCAGCTTGTACTACTCACCCCTCCACTTT.

The chain couples TRBV4-1 to TRBJ1-2; D perhaps matches TRBD1 (6 bases). Trimming cost V 2 bases and J 3 bases, with 13 bases left between them. The CDR3 consists of 15 residues. Germline CDR1 reads MGHRA; CDR2 reads YSYEKL. The CDR3 spells CASSQIAGQYYGYTF. DNA of the CDR3: TGCGCCAGCAGCCAAATTGCTGGACAGTACTATGGCTACACCTTC.